This T cell receptor (beta chain) was documented in a study of T cells in localized non-small cell lung cancer. Sequenced by immunoSEQ multiplex PCR; TCRdb stores in-frame clones only, minus some. The sample has 50,000 to 60,000 clones, around 82% seen once; the top ten hold around 4%. V lost 4 bases and J lost 3, with 10 bases in between. This CDR3 comprises 13 residues. The germline V gene has CDR1 SGHDT and CDR2 YYEEEE. Notes on the study in general: Paired adjacent lung recovered a median about 61 of the top 100 tumor clones. Higher T cell density in the blood was associated with longer overall survival, whereas higher adjacent-lung clonality associated with shorter survival. Since sequencing was restricted to only one region of the tumor, intratumor heterogeneity remains a possibility.

This clone was counted a single time. The antigen remains undetermined. Sequenced here: PBMCs, sampled before any cancer treatment. This chain links TRBV5-6 with TRBJ1-1; D remains unclear. This TCR was sampled from a woman aged 40-69 years with stage II lung adenocarcinoma. CDR3 sequence reads: CASSPTSHTEAFF. The CDR3 bases are TGTGCCAGCAGCCCGACAAGCCACACTGAAGCTTTCTTT.